A selection of T cell receptor beta chains follows, all from one sample in a study of molecular identifiers for immune sequencing clone quantification. TCRdb redid the calling of the PCR reads with MiXCR, one entry per CDR3 protein. Of roughly 97,000 distinct CDR3 sequences listed, approximately 24% are singletons. The specimen was naive CD8+ T cells from blood, with Jurkat cell RNA spiked in. These receptors originate from a human donor in good health. Some libraries in this study had Jurkat cell RNA spiked in. Both conserved end residues are trimmed from each CDR3.

TRBV6-5 | ASSYSPEGGADTQY
TRBV6-5 | ASSYFDTDTQY
TRBV20-1 | SALVGEEDTQY
TRBV28 | ASSSPGKSGANVLT
TRBV6-1 | ASRNGFSHYEQY
TRBV29-1 | SVEAGLAGGSSYNEQF
TRBV19 | ASSISQNSNQPQH
TRBV5-1 | ASSPDISYEQY
TRBV5-4 | ASTSQGAEAF
TRBV12-5 | ASGLGHSYYEQY
TRBV27 | ASSLRAGATEAF
TRBV9 | ASSAYGESTDTQY
TRBV19 | ASSTGGWSGANVLT
TRBV6-5 | ASSYVEGPLVAF
TRBV29-1 | SATSDASTDTQY
TRBV7-8 | ASSFSRDRDTPGNTIY
TRBV30 | AWTADSRDPYEQY
TRBV11-2 | ASSLVVQSDTQY
TRBV13 | ASTQITGGREQY
TRBV13 | ASRPSGGRGKETQY
TRBV13 | ASSLRADNQPQH
TRBV11-2 | ASSPLAGVTDTQY
TRBV6-2/TRBV6-3 | ASSIAGGFQETQY
TRBV4-1 | ASSPATRGPTATQY
TRBV27 | ASSSGPAGVIQY
TRBV6-1 | ASSVGGSGNQPPH
TRBV2 | ASSLQRTGSGYEQY
TRBV7-9 | ASMVSEIPEAF
TRBV10-1 | ASSTSGVADTQY
TRBV4-3 | ASSQDGTEAF
TRBV11-2 | ASSSSRGYEQY
TRBV27 | ASSSGLAWNEQF
TRBV5-1 | ASSLIQGNTEAF
TRBV27 | ASSQGLAKNIQY
TRBV7-9 | ASSLQRTEAGYT
TRBV4-3 | ASSQDRGQGTHEQY
TRBV5-6 | ASSRTPSGMNTEAF